This T cell receptor (beta chain) was profiled in a study of blood T cell repertoires in COVID-19. Study-wide background: The study drew acute and convalescent COVID-19 samples from the United States, Italy and Spain.

As originally analysed: Amplification of reference gene primers provided the estimated nucleated cell counts. Profiling relied on immunoSEQ multiplex PCR, and the TCRdb table lists in-frame clones only, not all of them. The DNA was the basis for D and trimming; V, J and clone size are from that table. The repertoire consists of some 35,000 clones, with roughly 87% occurring once and the leading ten covering less than 8%. CDR1 and CDR2 from the germline V gene are MDHEN and SYDVKM. Trimming cost V 6 bases and J 5 bases, with 16 bases left between them. The CDR3 is 14 residues long. The sample taken for sequencing was peripheral blood. The TCR was taken from a human donor in a cohort sampled during active COVID-19. V is TRBV28 and J is TRBJ1-2; tentatively, D is TRBD1 (6 bases). The CDR3 DNA is TGTGCCAGCAGGTTAAGTACAGGGCGGTATGGCTACACCTTC. Its protein is CASRLSTGRYGYTF.